This section outlines one T cell receptor beta chain sequence together with its context. The source of the sample is a study of blood T cell repertoires in COVID-19. In the study overall: Sites in the United States, Italy and Spain provided acute and convalescent COVID-19 samples. PBMCs, B-cell-depleted T cells, or T cells were the source of the cDNA or gDNA that made up the material.

Assay: immunoSEQ multiplex PCR; the TCRdb copy retains only in-frame clones and omits some. Of fewer than 300,000 clones listed, approximately 84% are singletons. The germline CDR1 and CDR2 sequences are PRHDT and FYEKMQ (reference sequence). CDR3 length equals 16 residues. J lost 4 bases, V lost 2 bases, and 7 bases had no gene match. Patients at the Seattle site were enrolled during active infection and followed longitudinally. Sequencing was done on a sample of peripheral blood. This TCR derives from a human donor with COVID-19, enrolled during active disease. The donor label of this sample is uncertain. The chain couples TRBV13 to TRBJ2-2, with 7 nucleotides matching TRBD2. In DNA, the CDR3 is TGTGCCAGCAGCTTATCTTGGCGGGAGATCACCGGGGAGCTGTTTTTT. Residues: CASSLSWREITGELFF.